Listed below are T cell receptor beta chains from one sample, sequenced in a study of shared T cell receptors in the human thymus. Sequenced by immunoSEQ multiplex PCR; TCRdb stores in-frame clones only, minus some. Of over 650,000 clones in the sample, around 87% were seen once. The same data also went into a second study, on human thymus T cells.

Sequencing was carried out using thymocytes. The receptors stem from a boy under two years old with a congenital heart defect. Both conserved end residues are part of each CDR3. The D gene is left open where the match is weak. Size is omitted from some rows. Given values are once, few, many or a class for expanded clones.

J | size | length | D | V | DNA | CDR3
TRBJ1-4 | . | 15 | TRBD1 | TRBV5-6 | TGTGCCAGCAGCGCACAGGGGAGGTCTAATGAAAAACTGTTTTTT | CASSAQGRSNEKLFF
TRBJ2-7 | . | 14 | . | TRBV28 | TGTGCCAGCAGTTTACAGGAGGAATCCTACGAGCAGTACTTC | CASSLQEESYEQYF
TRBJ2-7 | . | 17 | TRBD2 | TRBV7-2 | TGTGCCAGCAGCCTCAAGGCTAGCGGGAGGGAGACCTACGAGCAGTACTTC | CASSLKASGRETYEQYF
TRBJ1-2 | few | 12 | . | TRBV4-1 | TGCGCCAGCACGGAGGATTTCTATGGCTACACCTTC | CASTEDFYGYTF
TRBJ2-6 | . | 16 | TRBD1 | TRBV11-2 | TGTGCCAGCAGCTTAACAGGGGTGGCTGGGGCCAACGTCCTGACTTTC | CASSLTGVAGANVLTF
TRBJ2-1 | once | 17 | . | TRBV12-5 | TGTGCTAGTGGGCCCCGAGGGTTGCTCCTCTCCTACAATGAGCAGTTCTTC | CASGPRGLLLSYNEQFF
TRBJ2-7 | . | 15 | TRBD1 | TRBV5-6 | TGTGCCAGCAGCTTGGTAGGACAGGGCTCCTACGAGCAGTACTTC | CASSLVGQGSYEQYF
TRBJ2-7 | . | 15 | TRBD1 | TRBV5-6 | TGTGCCAGCAGCCAGAGACCGGGACAGACCTACGAGCAGTACTTC | CASSQRPGQTYEQYF
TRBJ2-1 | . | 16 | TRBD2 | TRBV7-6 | TGTGCCAGCAGCTTAGGTTTTGCTAGCGGCTACAATGAGCAGTTCTTC | CASSLGFASGYNEQFF
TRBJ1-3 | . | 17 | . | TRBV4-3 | TGCGCCAGCAGCCAAATTCATGGGGCCCGCTCTGGAAACACCATATATTTT | CASSQIHGARSGNTIYF
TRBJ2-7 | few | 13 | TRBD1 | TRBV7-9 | TGTGCCAGCACCGGGACAGGAGCGTACGAGCAGTACTTC | CASTGTGAYEQYF
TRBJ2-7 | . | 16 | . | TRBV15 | TGTGCCACCAGCAGACCCCAAAGAGATCAGGGCTACGAGCAGTACTTC | CATSRPQRDQGYEQYF
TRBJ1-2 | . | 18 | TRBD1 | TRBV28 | TGTGCCAGCAGTTTCCCCCTCCCGACAGGGGAGAGCGACTATGGCTACACCTTC | CASSFPLPTGESDYGYTF
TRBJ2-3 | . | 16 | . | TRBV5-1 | TGCGCCAGCAGCTTGGTCTGTGGAGTTTGCACAGATACGCAGTATTTT | CASSLVCGVCTDTQYF
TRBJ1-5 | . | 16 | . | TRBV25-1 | TGTGCCAGCAGTGGGGCCCCTACCCCGGGGGAACAGCCCCAGCATTTT | CASSGAPTPGEQPQHF
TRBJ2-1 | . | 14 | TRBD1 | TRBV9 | TGTGCCAGCAGCGCCCAGCCCCACAGGGGAGAGCAGTTCTTC | CASSAQPHRGEQFF
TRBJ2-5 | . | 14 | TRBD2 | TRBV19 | TGTGCCAGCCGGGACTATACCCGGGGAGAGACCCAGTACTTC | CASRDYTRGETQYF
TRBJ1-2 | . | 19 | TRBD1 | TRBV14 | TGTGCCAGCAGCCAAGAAGGGGGACAGCCCTCCGGACCTAACTATGGCTACACCTTC | CASSQEGGQPSGPNYGYTF
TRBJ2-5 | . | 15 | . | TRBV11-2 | TGTGCCAGCAGCCCCACCCGGGGGTTCCAAGAGACCCAGTACTTC | CASSPTRGFQETQYF
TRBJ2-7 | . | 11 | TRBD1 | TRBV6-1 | TGTGCCAGCAGTGCAGGGACAGGGGAGTACTTC | CASSAGTGEYF
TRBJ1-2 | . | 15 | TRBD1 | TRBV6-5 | TGTGCCAGCACCCGACAGGACAGGCTGGAGGAAGGCTACACCTTC | CASTRQDRLEEGYTF
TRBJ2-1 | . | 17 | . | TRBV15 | TGTGCCACCAGCAGAGATCGGGGGGCTTGTAACTACAATGAGCAGTTCTTC | CATSRDRGACNYNEQFF
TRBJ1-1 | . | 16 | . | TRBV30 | TGTGCCTGGAGTGTTTATCCGGGACATAAGAACACTGAAGCTTTCTTT | CAWSVYPGHKNTEAFF
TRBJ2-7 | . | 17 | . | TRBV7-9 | TGTGCCAGCAGCGTAGCAAATTCCATCGGGTTCCCCTACGAGCAGTACTTC | CASSVANSIGFPYEQYF
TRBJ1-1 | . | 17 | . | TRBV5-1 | TGCGCCAGCAGCTTGGGCCCTCTCCGGGACAAGGACACTGAAGCTTTCTTT | CASSLGPLRDKDTEAFF
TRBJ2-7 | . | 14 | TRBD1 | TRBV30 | TGTGCCTGGACCCCGGGGACAGGCCTACGAGCAGTGGACTTC | CAWTPGTGLRAVDF
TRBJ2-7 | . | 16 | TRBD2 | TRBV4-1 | TGCGCCAGCAGCCAAGTACTAGCGGGAGATCCCTACGAGCAGTACTTC | CASSQVLAGDPYEQYF
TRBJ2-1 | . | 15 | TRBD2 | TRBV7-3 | TGTGCCAGCAGCCCCACTAGCGGGGGGGGGAATGAGCAGTTCTTC | CASSPTSGGGNEQFF
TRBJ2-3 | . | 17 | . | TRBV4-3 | TGCGCCAGCAGCCGCACACTGGGGCCTCTAAGGCCAGATACGCAGTATTTT | CASSRTLGPLRPDTQYF
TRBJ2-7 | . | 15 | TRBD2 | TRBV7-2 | TGTGCCAGCAGCTTAGGCTCCAGCGGGGGGAGCAAGCAGTACTTC | CASSLGSSGGSKQYF
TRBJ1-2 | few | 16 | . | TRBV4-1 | TGCGCCAGCAGCCAGGTGACCCAAGGCGGGAATTGTGGCTACACCTTC | CASSQVTQGGNCGYTF
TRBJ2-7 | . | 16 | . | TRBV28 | TGTGCCAGCAGTGGAAACGGACAGGGAGGGCACTACGAGCAGTACTTC | CASSGNGQGGHYEQYF
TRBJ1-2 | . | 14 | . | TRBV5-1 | TGCGCCAGCAGCTTGGGATCCGGGTGCTATGGCTACACCTTC | CASSLGSGCYGYTF
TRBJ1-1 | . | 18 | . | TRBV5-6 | TGTGCCAGCAGCTGGGGGGGCCAAACTAGGCCGCAGGGCACTGAAGCTTTCTTT | CASSWGGQTRPQGTEAFF
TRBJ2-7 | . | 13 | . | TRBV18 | TGTGCCAGCTCACCGCCAGGTTCCTACGAGCAGTACTTC | CASSPPGSYEQYF
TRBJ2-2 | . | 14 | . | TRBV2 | TGTGCCAGCAGTGACGGCAGGGACACCGGGGAGCTGTTTTTT | CASSDGRDTGELFF
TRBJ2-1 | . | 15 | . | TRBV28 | TGTGCCAGCAGTTTTCCTCAAGACAGACGCAATGAGCAGTTCTTC | CASSFPQDRRNEQFF
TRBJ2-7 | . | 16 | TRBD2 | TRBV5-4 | TGTGCCAGCAGCTGGGGACTAGCGGGGGGCCATTACGAGCAGTACTTC | CASSWGLAGGHYEQYF
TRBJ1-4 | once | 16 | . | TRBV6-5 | TGTGCCAGCAGTTACCGGGCCCCAGGGCTGGGTGAAAAACTGTTTTTT | CASSYRAPGLGEKLFF
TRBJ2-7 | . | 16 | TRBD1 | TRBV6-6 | TGTGCCAGCAGTTCCCCTAGACGGGACAGGGGTTACGAGCAGTACTTC | CASSSPRRDRGYEQYF
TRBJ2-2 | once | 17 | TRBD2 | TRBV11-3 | TGTGCCAGCAGCTTAGTGACTAGCGGGGGGACGACCGGGGAGCTGTTTTTT | CASSLVTSGGTTGELFF
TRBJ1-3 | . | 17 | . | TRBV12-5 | TGTGCTAGTGGTTCCCTGGAGGTCCCCAGCTCTGGAAACACCATATATTTT | CASGSLEVPSSGNTIYF
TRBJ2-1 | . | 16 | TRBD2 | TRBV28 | TGTGCCAGCACCTTAGGTAGGACTAGCGGGAGCGATGAGCAGTTCTTC | CASTLGRTSGSDEQFF
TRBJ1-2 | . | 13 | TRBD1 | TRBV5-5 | TGTGCCAGCAGCTCTGGGACAGCAGAATGCTACACCTTC | CASSSGTAECYTF
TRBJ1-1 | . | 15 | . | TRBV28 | TGTGCCAGCAGTTTGAGGTTCGGACTAAACACTGAAGCTTTCTTT | CASSLRFGLNTEAFF